Here is one T cell receptor (beta chain) with its context. The record originates from a study of blood T cell repertoires in COVID-19. Overall study context: COVID-19 samples, acute and convalescent, were from the United States, Italy and Spain. T cells, B-cell-depleted T cells, or PBMCs provided the cDNA or gDNA that served as material.

Clones were sequenced by immunoSEQ multiplex PCR, and TCRdb holds only the in-frame ones, with some missing. The sample has roughly 170,000 clones, roughly 79% seen once. The germline V gene encodes CDR1 SGHNT and CDR2 YYREEE (reference sequence). V shed 0 bases and J shed 4 bases, with 16 bases lying between them. The CDR3 spans 17 residues. This clonotype originated in a woman in her seventies with acute or convalescent COVID-19. The sequencing input was peripheral blood. The chain couples TRBV5-4 to TRBJ1-4, with a possible D match to TRBD1 (5 bases). The CDR3 loop reads CASSLESGPRGNEKLFF. CDR3 in DNA: TGTGCCAGCAGCTTGGAGTCGGGTCCTAGGGGTAATGAAAAACTGTTTTTT.